The entry below describes one T cell receptor (beta chain). In the original processing: Nucleated cell number was recorded as an estimate derived from reference gene primer amplification. The method was immunoSEQ multiplex PCR; TCRdb's version includes in-frame clones alone and lacks a portion of them. V, J and clone size reflect that table, while D and trimming were determined from the DNA. The data contain a few hundred thousand clones, around 91% of them singletons. The sample is drawn from a study of blood T cell repertoires in COVID-19. All enrollees were about 18 to 100 years old and from around 25 US areas. Participants had their cohort set by participant-reported clinical history. Recovered status applied to Cohort 3 donors who had two consecutive negative PCRs. It also applied to those with clearance or with symptom resolution. The sample comprised PBMCs or T cells enriched from blood (not recorded which). The TCR sequence derives from a man aged 18 to 29 who had recovered from COVID-19.

The CDR3 DNA reads as TGTGCCTGGACTACGATGGCGGGAGGGAAAGAGCAGTACTTC. Translation gives CAWTTMAGGKEQYF. The chain carries TRBV30 and TRBJ2-7; 9 bases are a match to TRBD2. In germline, CDR1 is GTSNPN, CDR2 SVGIG (reference sequence). After removal of 4 bases from V and 7 bases from J, the junction contained 11 bases not matched to a gene. The CDR3 is made up of 14 amino acids. The full variable domain, in which reference TRBV30 and TRBJ2-7 provide the parts outside the CDR3, is SQTIHQWPATLVQPVGSPLSLECTVEGTSNPNLYWYRQAAGRGLQLLFYSVGIGQISSEVPQNLSASRPQDRQFILSSKKLLLSDSGFYLCAWTTMAGGKEQYFGPGTRLTVT.